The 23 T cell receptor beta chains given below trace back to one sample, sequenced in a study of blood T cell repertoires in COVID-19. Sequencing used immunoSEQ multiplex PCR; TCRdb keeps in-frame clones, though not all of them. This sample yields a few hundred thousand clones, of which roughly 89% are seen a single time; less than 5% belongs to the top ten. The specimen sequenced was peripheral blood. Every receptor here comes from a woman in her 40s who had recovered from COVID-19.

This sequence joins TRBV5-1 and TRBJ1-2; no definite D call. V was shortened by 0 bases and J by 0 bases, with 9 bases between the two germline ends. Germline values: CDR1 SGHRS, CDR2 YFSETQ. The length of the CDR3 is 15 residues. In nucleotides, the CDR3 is TGCGCCAGCAGCTTGGGGTCACTGACTAACTATGGCTACACCTTC. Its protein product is CASSLGSLTNYGYTF. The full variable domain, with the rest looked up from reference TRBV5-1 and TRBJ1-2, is KAGVTQTPRYLIKTRGQQVTLSCSPISGHRSVSWYQQTPGQGLQFLFEYFSETQRNKGNFPGRFSGRQFSNSRSEMNVSTLELGDSALYLCASSLGSLTNYGYTFGSGTRLTVV.

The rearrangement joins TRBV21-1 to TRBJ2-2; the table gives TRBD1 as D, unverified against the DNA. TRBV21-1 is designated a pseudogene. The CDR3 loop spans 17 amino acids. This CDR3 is CASSKVGTPGCTGELFF. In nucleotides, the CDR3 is TGTGCCAGCAGCAAAGTGGGGACACCGGGGTGCACCGGGGAGCTGTTTTTT.

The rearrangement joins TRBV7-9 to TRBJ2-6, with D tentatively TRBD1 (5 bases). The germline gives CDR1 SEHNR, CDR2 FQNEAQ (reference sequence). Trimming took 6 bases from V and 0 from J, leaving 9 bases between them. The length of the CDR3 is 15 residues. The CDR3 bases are TGTGCCAGCAGTCTAGGGGACTCTGGGGCCAACGTCCTGACTTTC. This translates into CASSLGDSGANVLTF.

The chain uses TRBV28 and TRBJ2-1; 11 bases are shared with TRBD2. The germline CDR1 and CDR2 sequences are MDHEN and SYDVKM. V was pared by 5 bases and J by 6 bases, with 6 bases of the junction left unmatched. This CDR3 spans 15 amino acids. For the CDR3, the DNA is TGTGCCAGCAGTCCCGCTGGGACTAGCGGCAATGAGCAGTTCTTC. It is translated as CASSPAGTSGNEQFF.

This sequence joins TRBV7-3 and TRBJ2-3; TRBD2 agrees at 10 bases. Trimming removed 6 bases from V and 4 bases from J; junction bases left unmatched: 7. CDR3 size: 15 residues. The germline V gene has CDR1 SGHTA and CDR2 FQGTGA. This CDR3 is CASSQSGGASDTQYF. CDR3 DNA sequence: TGTGCCAGCAGTCAGAGCGGGGGGGCCTCAGATACGCAGTATTTT.

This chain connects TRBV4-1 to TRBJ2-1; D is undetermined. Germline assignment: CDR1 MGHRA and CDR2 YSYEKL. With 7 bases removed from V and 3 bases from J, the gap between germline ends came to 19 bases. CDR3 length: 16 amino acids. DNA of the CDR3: TGCGCCAGCAAGGTTCAGGAAGCCTCCAGCTACAATGAGCAGTTCTTC. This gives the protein CASKVQEASSYNEQFF.

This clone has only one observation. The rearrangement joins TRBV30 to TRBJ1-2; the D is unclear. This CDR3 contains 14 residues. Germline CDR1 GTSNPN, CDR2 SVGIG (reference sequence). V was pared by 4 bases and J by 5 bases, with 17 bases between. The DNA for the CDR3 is TGTGCCTGGACCCGACCCCCCCCGGGGTATGGCTACACCTTC. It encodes CAWTRPPPGYGYTF.

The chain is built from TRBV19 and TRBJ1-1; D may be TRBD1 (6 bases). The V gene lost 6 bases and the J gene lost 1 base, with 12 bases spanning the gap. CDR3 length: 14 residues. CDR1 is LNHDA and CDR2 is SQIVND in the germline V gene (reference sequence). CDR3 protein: CASRPMDRNTEAFF. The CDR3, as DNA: TGTGCCAGTAGACCGATGGACAGGAACACTGAAGCTTTCTTT. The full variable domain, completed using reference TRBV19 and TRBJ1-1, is DGGITQSPKYLFRKEGQNVTLSCEQNLNHDAMYWYRQDPGQGLRLIYYSQIVNDFQKGDIAEGYSVSREKKESFPLTVTSAQKNPTAFYLCASRPMDRNTEAFFGQGTRLTVV.

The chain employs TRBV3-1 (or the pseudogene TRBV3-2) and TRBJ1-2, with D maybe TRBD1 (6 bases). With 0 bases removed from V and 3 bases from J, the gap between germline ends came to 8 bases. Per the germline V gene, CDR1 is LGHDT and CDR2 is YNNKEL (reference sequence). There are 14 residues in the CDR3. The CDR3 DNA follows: TGTGCCAGCAGCCAAGAGGACAGCCACTATGGCTACACCTTC. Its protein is CASSQEDSHYGYTF.

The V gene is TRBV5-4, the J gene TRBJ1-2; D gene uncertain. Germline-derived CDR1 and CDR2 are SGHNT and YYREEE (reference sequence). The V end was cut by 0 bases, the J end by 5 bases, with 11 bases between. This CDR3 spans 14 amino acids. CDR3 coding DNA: TGTGCCAGCAGCTTGGGGCAGGAAACGTATGGCTACACCTTC. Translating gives CASSLGQETYGYTF.

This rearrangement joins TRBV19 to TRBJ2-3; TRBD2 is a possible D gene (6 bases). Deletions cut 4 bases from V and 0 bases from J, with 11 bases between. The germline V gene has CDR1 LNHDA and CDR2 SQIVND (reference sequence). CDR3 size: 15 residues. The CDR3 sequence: CASSRDFTSTDTQYF. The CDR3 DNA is TGTGCCAGTAGTAGGGACTTCACTAGCACAGATACGCAGTATTTT.

The CDR3 DNA reads as TGTGCCAGCAGCGGGGCCCATCTAGCGGGAGTTATAAATGAGCAGTTCTTC. Encoded protein: CASSGAHLAGVINEQFF. This sequence joins TRBV3-1 (or the pseudogene TRBV3-2) and TRBJ2-1; 10 bases match TRBD2. The V gene's germline CDR1 is LGHDT and CDR2 YNNKEL (reference sequence). The CDR3 is 17 residues long. J was trimmed by 7 bases and V by 5 bases; bases with no gene match: 14.

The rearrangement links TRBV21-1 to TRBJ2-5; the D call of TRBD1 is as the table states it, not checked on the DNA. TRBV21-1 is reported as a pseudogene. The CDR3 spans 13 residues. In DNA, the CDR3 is TGTGCCAGCAGCAGGGGGCGCGGGGAGACCCAGTACTTC. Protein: CASSRGRGETQYF.

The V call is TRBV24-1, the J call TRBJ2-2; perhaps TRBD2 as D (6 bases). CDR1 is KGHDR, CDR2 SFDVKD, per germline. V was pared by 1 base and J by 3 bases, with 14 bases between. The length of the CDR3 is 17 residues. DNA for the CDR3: TGTGCCACCAGTGATTTACCCCGGGGGTTGGACACCGGGGAGCTGTTTTTT. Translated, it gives CATSDLPRGLDTGELFF.

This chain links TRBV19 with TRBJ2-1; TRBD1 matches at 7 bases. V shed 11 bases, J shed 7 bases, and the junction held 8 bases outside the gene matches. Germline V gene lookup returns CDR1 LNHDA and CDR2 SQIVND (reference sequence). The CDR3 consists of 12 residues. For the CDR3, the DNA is TGTGCCGTAGACAGGGTGGGTAATGAGCAGTTCTTC. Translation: CAVDRVGNEQFF. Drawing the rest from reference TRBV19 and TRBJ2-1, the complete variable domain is DGGITQSPKYLFRKEGQNVTLSCEQNLNHDAMYWYRQDPGQGLRLIYYSQIVNDFQKGDIAEGYSVSREKKESFPLTVTSAQKNPTAFYLCAVDRVGNEQFFGPGTRLTVL.

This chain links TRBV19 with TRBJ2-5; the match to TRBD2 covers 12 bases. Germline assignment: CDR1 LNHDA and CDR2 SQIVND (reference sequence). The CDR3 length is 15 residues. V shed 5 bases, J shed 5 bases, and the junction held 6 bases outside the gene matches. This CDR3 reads CASSSLAGGPETQYF. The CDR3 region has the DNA TGTGCCAGTAGTTCTCTAGCGGGGGGGCCGGAGACCCAGTACTTC.

As DNA, the CDR3 is TGTGCCAGCAGCACCAAAGGGTTTCGGGAGGGGCCCCTCGAGCAGTACGTC. Its translation is CASSTKGFREGPLEQYV. The chain is built from TRBV21-1 and TRBJ2-7; TRBD2, as called in the table, went unchecked against the DNA. TRBV21-1 is a pseudogene segment. CDR3 length: 17 residues.

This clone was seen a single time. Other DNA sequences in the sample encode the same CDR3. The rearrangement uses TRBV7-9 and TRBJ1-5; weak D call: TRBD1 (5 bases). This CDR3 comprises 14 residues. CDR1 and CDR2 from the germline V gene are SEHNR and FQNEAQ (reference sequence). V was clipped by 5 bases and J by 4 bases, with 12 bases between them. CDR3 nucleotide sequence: TGTGCCAGCAGCCCCGACAGAGGTAATCAGCCCCAGCATTTT. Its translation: CASSPDRGNQPQHF.

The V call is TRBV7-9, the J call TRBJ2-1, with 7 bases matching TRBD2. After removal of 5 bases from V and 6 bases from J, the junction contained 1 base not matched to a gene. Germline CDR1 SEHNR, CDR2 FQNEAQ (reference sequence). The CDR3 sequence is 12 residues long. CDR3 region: CASSTSVNEQFF. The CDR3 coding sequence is TGTGCCAGCAGCACTAGCGTCAATGAGCAGTTCTTC.

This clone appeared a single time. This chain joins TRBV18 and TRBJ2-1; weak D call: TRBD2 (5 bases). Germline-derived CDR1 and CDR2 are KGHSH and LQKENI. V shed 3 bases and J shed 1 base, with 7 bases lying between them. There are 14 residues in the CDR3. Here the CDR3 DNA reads TGTGCCAGCTCACCGGCGGGTTCCTACAATGAGCAGTTCTTC. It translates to CASSPAGSYNEQFF.

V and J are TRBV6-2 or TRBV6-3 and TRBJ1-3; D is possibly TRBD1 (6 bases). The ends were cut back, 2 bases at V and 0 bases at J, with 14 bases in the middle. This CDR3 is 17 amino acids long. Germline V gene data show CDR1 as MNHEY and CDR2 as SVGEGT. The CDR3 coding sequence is TGTGCCAGCAGTTACCCAACAGGGACAATCTCTGGAAACACCATATATTTT. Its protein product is CASSYPTGTISGNTIYF.

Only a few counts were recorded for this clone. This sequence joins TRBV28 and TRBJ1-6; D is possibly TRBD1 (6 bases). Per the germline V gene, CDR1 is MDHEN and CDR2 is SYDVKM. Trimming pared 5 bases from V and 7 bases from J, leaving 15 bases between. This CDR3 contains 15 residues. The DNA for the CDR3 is TGTGCCAGCAGTATAAACAGGGTCTCAAATTCACCCCTCCACTTT. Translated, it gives CASSINRVSNSPLHF.

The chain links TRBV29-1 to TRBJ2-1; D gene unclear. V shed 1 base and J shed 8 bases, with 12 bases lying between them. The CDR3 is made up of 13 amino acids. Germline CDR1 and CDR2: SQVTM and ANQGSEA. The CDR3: CSVEANLADEQFF. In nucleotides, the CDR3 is TGCAGCGTTGAAGCCAACTTGGCGGATGAGCAGTTCTTC.